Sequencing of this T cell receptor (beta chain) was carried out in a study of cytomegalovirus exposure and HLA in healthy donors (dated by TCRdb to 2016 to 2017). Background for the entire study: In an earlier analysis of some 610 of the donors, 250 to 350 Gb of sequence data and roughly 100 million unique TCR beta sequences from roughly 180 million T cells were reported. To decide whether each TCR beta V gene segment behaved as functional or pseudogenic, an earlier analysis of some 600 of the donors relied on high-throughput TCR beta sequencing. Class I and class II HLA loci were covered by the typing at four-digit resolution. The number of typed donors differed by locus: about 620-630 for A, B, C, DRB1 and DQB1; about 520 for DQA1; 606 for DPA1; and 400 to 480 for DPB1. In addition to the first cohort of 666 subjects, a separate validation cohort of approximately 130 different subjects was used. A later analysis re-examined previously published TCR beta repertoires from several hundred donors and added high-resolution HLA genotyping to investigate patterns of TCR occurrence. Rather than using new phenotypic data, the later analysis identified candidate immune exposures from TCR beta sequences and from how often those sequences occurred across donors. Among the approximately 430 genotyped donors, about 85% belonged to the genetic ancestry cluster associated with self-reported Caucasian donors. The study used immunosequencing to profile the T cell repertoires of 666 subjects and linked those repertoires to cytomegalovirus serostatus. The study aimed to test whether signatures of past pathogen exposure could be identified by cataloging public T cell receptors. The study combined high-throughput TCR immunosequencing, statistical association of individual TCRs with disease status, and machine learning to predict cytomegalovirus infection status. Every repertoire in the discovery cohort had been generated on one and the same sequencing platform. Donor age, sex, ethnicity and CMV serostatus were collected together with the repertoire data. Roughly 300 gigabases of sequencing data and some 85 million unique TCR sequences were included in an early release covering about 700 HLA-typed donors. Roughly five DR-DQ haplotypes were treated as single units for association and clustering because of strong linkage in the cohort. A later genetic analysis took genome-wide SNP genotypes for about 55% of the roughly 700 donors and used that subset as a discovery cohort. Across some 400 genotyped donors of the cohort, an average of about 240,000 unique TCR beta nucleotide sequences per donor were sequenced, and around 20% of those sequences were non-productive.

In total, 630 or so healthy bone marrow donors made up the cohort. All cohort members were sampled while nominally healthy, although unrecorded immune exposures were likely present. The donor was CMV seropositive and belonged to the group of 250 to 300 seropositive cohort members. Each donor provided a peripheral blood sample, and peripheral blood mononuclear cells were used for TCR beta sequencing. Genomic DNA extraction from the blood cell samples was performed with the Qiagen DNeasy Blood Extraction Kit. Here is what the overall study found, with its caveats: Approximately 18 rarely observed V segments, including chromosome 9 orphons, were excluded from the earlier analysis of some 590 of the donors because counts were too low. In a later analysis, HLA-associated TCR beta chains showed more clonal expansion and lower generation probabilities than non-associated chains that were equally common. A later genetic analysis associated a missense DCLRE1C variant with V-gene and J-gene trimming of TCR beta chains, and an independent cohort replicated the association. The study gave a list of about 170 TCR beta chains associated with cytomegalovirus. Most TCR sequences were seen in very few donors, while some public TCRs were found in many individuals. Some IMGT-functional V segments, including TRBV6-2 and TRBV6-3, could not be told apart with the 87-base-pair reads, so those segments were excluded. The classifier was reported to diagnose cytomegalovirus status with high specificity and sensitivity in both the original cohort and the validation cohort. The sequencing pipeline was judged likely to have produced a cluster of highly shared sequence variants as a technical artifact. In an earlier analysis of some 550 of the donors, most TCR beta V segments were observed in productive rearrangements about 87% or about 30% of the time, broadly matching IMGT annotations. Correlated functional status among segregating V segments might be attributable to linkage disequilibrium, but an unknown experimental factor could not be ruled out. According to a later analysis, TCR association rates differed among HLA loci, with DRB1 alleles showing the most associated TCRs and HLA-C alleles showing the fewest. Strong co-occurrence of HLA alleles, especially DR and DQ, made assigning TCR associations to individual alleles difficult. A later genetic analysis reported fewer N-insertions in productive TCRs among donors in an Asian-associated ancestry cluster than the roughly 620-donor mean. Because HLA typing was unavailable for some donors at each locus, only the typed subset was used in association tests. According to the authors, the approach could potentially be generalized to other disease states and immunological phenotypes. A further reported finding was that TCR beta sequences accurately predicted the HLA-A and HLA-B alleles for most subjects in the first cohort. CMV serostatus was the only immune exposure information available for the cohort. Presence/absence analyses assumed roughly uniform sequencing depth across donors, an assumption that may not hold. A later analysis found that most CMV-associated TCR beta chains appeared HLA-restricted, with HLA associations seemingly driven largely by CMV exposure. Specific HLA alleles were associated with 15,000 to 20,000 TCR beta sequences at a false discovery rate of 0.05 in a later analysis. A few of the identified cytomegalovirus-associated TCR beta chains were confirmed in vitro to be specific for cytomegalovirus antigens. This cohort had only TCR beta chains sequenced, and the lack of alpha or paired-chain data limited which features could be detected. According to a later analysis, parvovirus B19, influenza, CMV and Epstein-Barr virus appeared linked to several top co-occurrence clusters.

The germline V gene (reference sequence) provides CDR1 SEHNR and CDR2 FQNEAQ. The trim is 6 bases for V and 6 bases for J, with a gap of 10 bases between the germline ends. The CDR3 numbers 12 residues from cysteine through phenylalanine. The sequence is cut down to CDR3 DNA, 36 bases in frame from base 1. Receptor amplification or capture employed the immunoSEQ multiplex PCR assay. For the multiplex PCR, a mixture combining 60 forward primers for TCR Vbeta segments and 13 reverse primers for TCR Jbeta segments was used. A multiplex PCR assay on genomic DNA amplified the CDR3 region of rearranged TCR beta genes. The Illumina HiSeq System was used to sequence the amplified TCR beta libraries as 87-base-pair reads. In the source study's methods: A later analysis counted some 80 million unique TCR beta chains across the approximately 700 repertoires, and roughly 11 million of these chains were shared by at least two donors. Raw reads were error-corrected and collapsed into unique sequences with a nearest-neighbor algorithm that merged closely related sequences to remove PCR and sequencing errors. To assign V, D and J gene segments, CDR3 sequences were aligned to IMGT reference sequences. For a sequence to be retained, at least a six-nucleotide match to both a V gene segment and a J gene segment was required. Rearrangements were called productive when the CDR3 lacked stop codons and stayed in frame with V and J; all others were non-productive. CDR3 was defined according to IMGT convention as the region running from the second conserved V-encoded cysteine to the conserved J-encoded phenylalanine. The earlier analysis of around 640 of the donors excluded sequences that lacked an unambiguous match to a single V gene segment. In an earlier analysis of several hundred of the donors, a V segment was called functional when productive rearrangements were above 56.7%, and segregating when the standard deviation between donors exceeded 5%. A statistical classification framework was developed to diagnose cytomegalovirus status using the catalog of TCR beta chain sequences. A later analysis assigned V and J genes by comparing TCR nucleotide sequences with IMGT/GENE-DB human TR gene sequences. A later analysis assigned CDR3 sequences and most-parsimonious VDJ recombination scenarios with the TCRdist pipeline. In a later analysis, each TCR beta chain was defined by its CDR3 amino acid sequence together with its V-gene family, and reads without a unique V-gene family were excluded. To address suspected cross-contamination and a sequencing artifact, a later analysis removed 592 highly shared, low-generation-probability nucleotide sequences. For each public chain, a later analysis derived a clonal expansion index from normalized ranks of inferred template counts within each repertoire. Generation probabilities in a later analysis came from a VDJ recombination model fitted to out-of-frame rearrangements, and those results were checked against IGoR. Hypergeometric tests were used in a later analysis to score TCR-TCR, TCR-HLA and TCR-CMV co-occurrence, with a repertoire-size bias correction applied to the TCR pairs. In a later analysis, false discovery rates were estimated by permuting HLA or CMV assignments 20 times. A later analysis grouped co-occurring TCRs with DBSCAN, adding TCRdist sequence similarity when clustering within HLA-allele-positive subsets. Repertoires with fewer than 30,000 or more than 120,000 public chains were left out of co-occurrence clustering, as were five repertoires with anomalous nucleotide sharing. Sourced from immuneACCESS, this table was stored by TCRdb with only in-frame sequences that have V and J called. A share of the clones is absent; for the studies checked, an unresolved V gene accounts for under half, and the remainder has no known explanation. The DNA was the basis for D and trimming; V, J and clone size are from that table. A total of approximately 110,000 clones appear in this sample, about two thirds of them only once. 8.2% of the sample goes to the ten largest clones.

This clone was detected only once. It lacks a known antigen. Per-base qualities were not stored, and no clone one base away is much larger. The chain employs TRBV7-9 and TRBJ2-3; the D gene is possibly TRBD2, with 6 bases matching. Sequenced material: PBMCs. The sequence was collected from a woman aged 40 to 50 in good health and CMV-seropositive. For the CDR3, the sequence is CASRPEGDTQYF. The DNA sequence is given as TGTGCCAGCAGGCCGGAGGGCGATACGCAGTATTTT.